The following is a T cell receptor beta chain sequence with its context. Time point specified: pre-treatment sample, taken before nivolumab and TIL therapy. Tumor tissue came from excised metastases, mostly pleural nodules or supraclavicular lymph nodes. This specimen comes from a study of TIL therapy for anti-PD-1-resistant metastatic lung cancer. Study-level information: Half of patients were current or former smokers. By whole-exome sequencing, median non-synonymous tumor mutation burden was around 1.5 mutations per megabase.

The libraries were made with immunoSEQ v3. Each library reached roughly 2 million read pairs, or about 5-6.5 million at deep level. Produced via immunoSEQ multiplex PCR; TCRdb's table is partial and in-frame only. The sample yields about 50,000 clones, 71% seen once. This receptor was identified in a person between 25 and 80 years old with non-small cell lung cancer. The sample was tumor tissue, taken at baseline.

The DNA for the CDR3 is TGTGCCAGCAGCCCGCGATTTGGGGAGGGCGAAAAACTGTTTTTT. This gives the protein CASSPRFGEGEKLFF. This chain links TRBV5-6 with TRBJ1-4, with D unclear. V lost 4 bases and J lost 8, with 18 bases in between. Germline CDR1 and CDR2: SGHDT and YYEEEE. The CDR3 contains 15 residues.